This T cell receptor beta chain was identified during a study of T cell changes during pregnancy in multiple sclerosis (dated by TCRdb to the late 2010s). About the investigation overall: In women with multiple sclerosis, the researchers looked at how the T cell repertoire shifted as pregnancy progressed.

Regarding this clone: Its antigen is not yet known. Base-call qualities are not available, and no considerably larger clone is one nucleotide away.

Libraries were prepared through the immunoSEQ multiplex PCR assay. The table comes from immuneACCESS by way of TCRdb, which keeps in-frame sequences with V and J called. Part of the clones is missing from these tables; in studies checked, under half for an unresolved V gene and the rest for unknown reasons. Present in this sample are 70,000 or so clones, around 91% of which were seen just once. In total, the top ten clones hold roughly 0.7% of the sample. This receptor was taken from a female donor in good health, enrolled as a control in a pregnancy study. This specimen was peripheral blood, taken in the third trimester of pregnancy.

DNA sequence: TGTGCCAGCAGTTTCCCTGCGACTAGCTTGGTCGGTGAGCAGTTCTTC. It specifies CASSFPATSLVGEQFF. The chain uses TRBV6-6 and TRBJ2-1, with 7 bases aligning to TRBD2. V lost 4 bases and J lost 9 bases, and the count of bases not matched to a germline gene is 15. Reading from cysteine to phenylalanine, the CDR3 counts 16 amino acids. The only DNA kept is the CDR3, 48 bases in frame from the first base. CDR1 and CDR2 are drawn from the germline V gene (reference sequence): MNHNY, SVGAGI.